These 32 T cell receptor beta chains originate from one sample sequenced in a study of long-term antiretroviral therapy in people with HIV. Researchers ran immunoSEQ v3.0 at survey level. Sequencing was performed with immunoSEQ multiplex PCR; in TCRdb, only in-frame clones are kept and a portion is missing. The sample yields about 29,000 clones, approximately 80% seen once. Source: unsorted PBMCs, taken 3 years after starting antiretroviral therapy. These receptors came from a middle-aged man with HIV.

The chain uses TRBV4-2 and TRBJ2-5, with 9 nucleotides matching TRBD2. Germline V gives CDR1 LGHNA, CDR2 YNFKEQ. J gave up 2 bases and V 0 bases, and 10 bases lay outside the gene matches. The CDR3 runs to 18 residues. The DNA for the CDR3 is TGTGCCAGCAGCCAAGATAGGAGTAGCGGGGGACGTCAAGAGACCCAGTACTTC. Its translation: CASSQDRSSGGRQETQYF.

The chain carries TRBV9 and TRBJ2-2; the D call may be TRBD1 or TRBD2 (5 bases each). Trimming stripped 4 bases from V and 0 bases from J, with 16 bases between. Looked up from germline, CDR1 is SGDLS and CDR2 is YYNGEE. The CDR3 has 17 residues. CDR3 amino acids: CASSQTGTASNTGELFF. Here the CDR3 DNA reads TGTGCCAGCAGCCAAACCGGGACGGCCTCGAACACCGGGGAGCTGTTTTTT.

The CDR3 DNA reads as TGTGCCATCAGTGGGACAGGGACCCCCTACGAGCAGTACTTC. Residues: CAISGTGTPYEQYF. The gene calls are TRBV10-3 and TRBJ2-7; TRBD1 agrees at 8 bases. V was clipped by 4 bases and J by 2 bases; unmatched bases: 4. The CDR3 spans 14 residues. Germline V gene lookup returns CDR1 ENHRY and CDR2 SYGVKD.

The CDR3 DNA follows: TGTGCCAGCAGCTTGGGGCGGGGGCCGCCAGAGTCACCCCTCCACTTT. Protein sequence: CASSLGRGPPESPLHF. V gene TRBV7-9 combines with J gene TRBJ1-6; weak D call: TRBD1 (6 bases). The CDR3 contains 16 residues. Looked up from germline, CDR1 is SEHNR and CDR2 is FQNEAQ (reference sequence). Trimming cost V 3 bases and J 10 bases, with 19 bases left between them.

This sequence joins TRBV7-2 and TRBJ2-7; D gene unclear. This CDR3 is built from 12 residues. Trimming removed 8 bases at V and 6 bases at J, with 14 bases between. Germline V lookup: CDR1 SGHTA, CDR2 FQGNSA. CDR3 in amino acids: CASGQVLAEQYF. The CDR3 nucleotides read TGTGCCAGCGGGCAGGTCTTGGCCGAGCAGTACTTC.

The chain combines TRBV7-2 with TRBJ1-2; D possibly corresponds to TRBD1 (6 bases). Germline CDR1 SGHTA, CDR2 FQGNSA. The CDR3 contains 15 residues. Trimming left V 0 bases short and J 3 bases short, with 11 bases between. This CDR3 reads CASSLAGGAYYGYTF. CDR3 bases: TGTGCCAGCAGCTTAGCTGGGGGCGCCTACTATGGCTACACCTTC.

The V gene is TRBV5-8, the J gene TRBJ2-7; 13 positions agree with TRBD2. Germline CDR1 is SGHTS and CDR2 is YDEGEE. The length of the CDR3 is 16 residues. V shed 3 bases, J shed 1 base, and the junction held 4 bases outside the gene matches. CDR3 region: CASSSRLAGGSYEQYF. As DNA, the CDR3 is TGTGCCAGCAGCTCCAGACTAGCGGGAGGATCCTACGAGCAGTACTTC. Full variable domain (outside the CDR3, taken from reference TRBV5-8 and TRBJ2-7): EAGVTQSPTHLIKTRGQQATLRCSPISGHTSVYWYQQALGLGLQFLLWYDEGEERNRGNFPPRFSGRQFPNYSSELNVNALELEDSALYLCASSSRLAGGSYEQYFGPGTRLTVT.

V gene TRBV7-2 combines with J gene TRBJ2-3; 7 positions match TRBD2. J was trimmed by 0 bases and V by 1 base; bases with no gene match: 7. The germline gives CDR1 SGHTA, CDR2 FQGNSA. This CDR3 spans 17 amino acids. This CDR3 is CASSLVAGVGSTDTQYF. The CDR3 DNA reads TGTGCCAGCAGCTTAGTTGCGGGGGTGGGAAGCACAGATACGCAGTATTTT.

The chain has TRBV12-5 and TRBJ1-1, with a weak D call TRBD1 (5 bases). Germline lookup yields CDR1 LGHNT and CDR2 FRNRAP. The CDR3 runs 16 residues. Trimming left V 5 bases short and J 0 bases short, with 16 bases between. The CDR3 region is CASGPQGSNLNTEAFF. The DNA of the CDR3 is TGTGCTAGTGGTCCGCAGGGATCTAATTTGAACACTGAAGCTTTCTTT.

CDR3 sequence (DNA): TGTGCCAGCTCGACAGGAAACGGGAACGGGTACAATGAGCAGTTCTTC. Protein sequence: CASSTGNGNGYNEQFF. The rearrangement links TRBV18 to TRBJ2-1; TRBD1 is a possible D gene (6 bases). CDR1 and CDR2 from the germline V gene are KGHSH and LQKENI. The V and J ends lost 6 bases and 4 bases respectively, with 19 bases between them. The CDR3 length is 16 residues.

The gene calls are TRBV29-1 and TRBJ1-1; TRBD1 matches at 8 bases. Germline CDR1 and CDR2: SQVTM and ANQGSEA. The CDR3 sequence is 14 residues long. V shed 1 base, J shed 5 bases, and the junction held 6 bases outside the gene matches. CDR3 bases: TGCAGCGTTGAAGCCGGGACAGGAACAACTGAAGCTTTCTTT. Translating gives CSVEAGTGTTEAFF. The entire variable domain, with the rest obtained from reference TRBV29-1 and TRBJ1-1, is as follows: SAVISQKPSRDICQRGTSLTIQCQVDSQVTMMFWYRQQPGQSLTLIATANQGSEATYESGFVIDKFPISRPNLTFSTLTVSNMSPEDSSIYLCSVEAGTGTTEAFFGQGTRLTVV.

This clone was picked up a small number of times. The chain links TRBV5-5 to TRBJ1-6, with D uncertain. The CDR3 is 15 residues long. V lost 4 bases and J 4 bases, leaving 12 bases between the germline ends. The V gene's germline CDR1 is SGHKS and CDR2 YYEKEE (reference sequence). CDR3 DNA: TGTGCCAGCAGCACCCTGGACGCATATAATTCACCCCTCCACTTT. It encodes CASSTLDAYNSPLHF.

This clone has only one observation. The chain carries TRBV18 and TRBJ2-7; either TRBD1 or TRBD2 may fit D (5 bases each). This CDR3 region has 15 residues. The germline V gene has CDR1 KGHSH and CDR2 LQKENI. The V end was cut by 3 bases, the J end by 2 bases, with 14 bases between. CDR3 nucleotide sequence: TGTGCCAGCTCACCGGGGGTTCAGGGCCCCTACGAGCAGTACTTC. Translated, it gives CASSPGVQGPYEQYF. Complete variable domain (other parts from reference TRBV18 and TRBJ2-7): NAGVMQNPRHLVRRRGQEARLRCSPMKGHSHVYWYRQLPEEGLKFMVYLQKENIIDESGMPKERFSAEFPKEGPSILRIQQVVRGDSAAYFCASSPGVQGPYEQYFGPGTRLTVT.

The rearrangement joins TRBV5-4 to TRBJ1-2; D is ambiguous. The CDR3 has 13 amino acids. Trimming removed 0 bases from V and 5 bases from J, with 8 bases in between. Germline V gives CDR1 SGHNT, CDR2 YYREEE (reference sequence). The CDR3 sequence: CASSLESLYGYTF. CDR3 bases: TGTGCCAGCAGCTTGGAATCGCTTTATGGCTACACCTTC.

The count of this clone is one. V is TRBV11-2 and J is TRBJ1-1; D unresolved. The CDR3 length is 12 residues. Trimming cost V 1 base and J 7 bases, with 7 bases left between them. CDR1 is SGHAT, CDR2 FQNNGV, per germline. In nucleotides, the CDR3 is TGTGCCAGCAGCTTAGCCGGGGTTGAAGCTTTCTTT. Translation: CASSLAGVEAFF.

The V gene is TRBV9, the J gene TRBJ1-4, with a weak D call TRBD1 (5 bases). The CDR3 is made up of 16 amino acids. Trimming removed 4 bases at V and 4 bases at J, with 17 bases between. The germline V gene has CDR1 SGDLS and CDR2 YYNGEE. The CDR3 reads CASSSTVGADNEKLFF. The CDR3 DNA follows: TGTGCCAGCAGCTCGACAGTAGGGGCCGATAATGAAAAACTGTTTTTT.

The chain uses TRBV5-6 and TRBJ1-2; 7 bases line up with TRBD1. The CDR3 spans 14 residues. Germline CDR1 SGHDT, CDR2 YYEEEE. J lost 5 bases, V lost 5 bases, and 9 bases had no gene match. In nucleotides, the CDR3 is TGTGCCAGCAGTCCCGGGACAGACACTTATGGCTACACCTTC. It encodes CASSPGTDTYGYTF.

The chain links TRBV19 to TRBJ1-1; 7 positions match TRBD1. Germline trimming cut 7 bases from V and 3 bases from J; bases unmatched to any gene: 8. Germline V gives CDR1 LNHDA, CDR2 SQIVND (reference sequence). CDR3 size: 14 residues. CDR3 region: CASTMTGTYTEAFF. The CDR3 DNA reads as TGTGCCAGTACCATGACAGGGACCTACACTGAAGCTTTCTTT.

A remark on this clone: The germline gene is not matched at one end of the junction; a read error may be the cause. V is TRBV18 and J is TRBJ2-2; D is ambiguous. CDR3 length equals 16 residues. Germline CDR1 reads KGHSH; CDR2 reads LQKENI. The CDR3 protein is CASPPIPGSRNGELFF. The CDR3 nucleotides read TGTGCCAGCCCACCGATCCCCGGGTCTCGTAACGGGGAGCTGTTTTTT.

This chain links TRBV9 with TRBJ2-2; no clear D. CDR3 length: 13 amino acids. Per the germline V gene, CDR1 is SGDLS and CDR2 is YYNGEE. Trimming removed 3 bases from V and 4 bases from J, with 7 bases in between. The CDR3: CASSAMTTGELFF. Written as DNA, the CDR3 is TGTGCCAGCAGCGCTATGACCACCGGGGAGCTGTTTTTT.

The chain joins TRBV10-3 to TRBJ2-1, with 10 bases fitting TRBD2. From germline, CDR1 is ENHRY and CDR2 SYGVKD. The CDR3 runs to 14 residues. Trimming at V came to 6 bases and at J to 9 bases, leaving 8 bases not matched to a gene. The CDR3, as DNA: TGTGCCATCAGCCCTCTAGCGGGAGAGGGTGAGCAGTTCTTC. The encoded protein is CAISPLAGEGEQFF.

This sequence joins TRBV27 and TRBJ2-6; 10 bases fit TRBD1. V was pared by 10 bases and J by 0 bases, with 6 bases of the junction left unmatched. The length of the CDR3 is 16 residues. CDR1 MNHEY and CDR2 SMNVEV come from the germline V gene (reference sequence). The CDR3 bases are TGTGCCACCAGACAGGGGGCGGCCTCTGGGGCCAACGTCCTGACTTTC. Encoded protein: CATRQGAASGANVLTF.

The chain carries TRBV7-9 and TRBJ1-5; 9 bases line up with TRBD1. The V and J ends lost 5 bases and 3 bases, in that order; junction bases with no gene match: 8. CDR1 is SEHNR and CDR2 is FQNEAQ in the germline V gene (reference sequence). The CDR3 is made up of 16 amino acids. CDR3 in amino acids: CASSPLDRGPNQPQHF. DNA for the CDR3: TGTGCCAGCAGCCCCCTGGACAGGGGCCCCAATCAGCCCCAGCATTTT.

The chain uses TRBV29-1 and TRBJ2-7; D is tentatively TRBD1 or TRBD2 (6 bases each). Between the trimmed V and J ends, which lost 6 bases and 2 bases, there was a span of 17 bases. The CDR3 sequence is 14 residues long. From germline, CDR1 is SQVTM and CDR2 ANQGSEA. CDR3 in amino acids: CSVRPRGLPYEQYF. As DNA, the CDR3 is TGCAGCGTGAGACCCCGGGGGCTTCCCTACGAGCAGTACTTC.

This clone has just a few counts. The V and J genes are TRBV6-1 and TRBJ2-2; TRBD1 aligns across 8 bases. Germline CDR1 reads MNHNS; CDR2 reads SASEGT. The CDR3 is 15 residues long. V dropped 4 bases and J dropped 6; count of bases not matched to a gene: 7. DNA for the CDR3: TGTGCCAGCAGTGTGGACAGGGCGATCGCCGGGGAGCTGTTTTTT. Protein sequence: CASSVDRAIAGELFF.

The gene calls are TRBV4-2 and TRBJ2-1; 9 bases are a match to TRBD2. The length of the CDR3 is 20 residues. Germline assignment: CDR1 LGHNA and CDR2 YNFKEQ. Unmatched junction bases numbered 15, after V lost 0 bases and J lost 3 bases. In DNA, the CDR3 is TGTGCCAGCAGCCAAGATCTGATGGTAGCGGGGGCCCTCGACTACAATGAGCAGTTCTTC. Encoded protein: CASSQDLMVAGALDYNEQFF.

The CDR3 is CASRRGTSGASTDTQYF. The DNA of the CDR3 is TGCGCCAGCAGGAGGGGGACTAGCGGGGCTAGCACAGATACGCAGTATTTT. This chain connects TRBV10-2 to TRBJ2-3, with TRBD2 matching over 13 bases. The CDR3 contains 17 residues. V trimming: 6 bases; J trimming: 0 bases; junction bases outside the gene matches: 6. Germline lookup yields CDR1 WSHSY and CDR2 SAAADI.

The V gene is TRBV6-5, the J gene TRBJ1-5; TRBD1 matches at 7 bases. The CDR3 spans 13 residues. CDR1 is MNHEY, CDR2 SVGAGI, per germline. The V segment lost 5 bases and the J segment 6 bases; nucleotides outside the gene matches: 4. This chain's CDR3 is CASSRTGFQPQHF. CDR3 DNA sequence: TGTGCCAGCAGTCGGACAGGTTTTCAGCCCCAGCATTTT.

This sequence joins TRBV30 and TRBJ2-7; perhaps TRBD1 as D (6 bases). The CDR3 is 15 amino acids. CDR1 GTSNPN and CDR2 SVGIG come from the germline V gene (reference sequence). Trimming pared 0 bases from V and 2 bases from J, leaving 14 bases between. The CDR3 sequence: CAWSVARGNPYEQYF. CDR3 DNA sequence: TGTGCCTGGAGTGTTGCCAGGGGTAACCCCTACGAGCAGTACTTC.

The V call is TRBV19, the J call TRBJ1-5, with TRBD1 identical over 8 bases. V was pared by 5 bases and J by 6 bases, with 9 bases of the junction left unmatched. Germline V gives CDR1 LNHDA, CDR2 SQIVND (reference sequence). The CDR3 runs to 15 residues. For the CDR3, the DNA is TGTGCCAGTAGTTTCGGGACAGGTTTTTCTCAGCCCCAGCATTTT. This gives the protein CASSFGTGFSQPQHF.

This clone appeared once. V gene TRBV7-2 combines with J gene TRBJ2-3; D possibly corresponds to TRBD2 (5 bases). Per germline, CDR1 SGHTA and CDR2 FQGNSA. The CDR3 contains 16 residues. V was trimmed by 1 base and J by 0 bases, leaving 11 bases between them. The CDR3 DNA is TGTGCCAGCAGCTTAGTGGGTAGCGTAAGCACAGATACGCAGTATTTT. It yields the protein CASSLVGSVSTDTQYF.

This chain connects TRBV11-2 to TRBJ2-7, with 11 nucleotides matching TRBD1. The V gene end was trimmed by 6 bases and the J gene end by 3 bases; junction bases not matched to a gene: 4. The CDR3 spans 14 residues. Germline CDR1 SGHAT, CDR2 FQNNGV. The CDR3 protein is CASSAGTGGYEQYF. DNA for the CDR3: TGTGCCAGCAGTGCCGGGACAGGGGGCTACGAGCAGTACTTC.